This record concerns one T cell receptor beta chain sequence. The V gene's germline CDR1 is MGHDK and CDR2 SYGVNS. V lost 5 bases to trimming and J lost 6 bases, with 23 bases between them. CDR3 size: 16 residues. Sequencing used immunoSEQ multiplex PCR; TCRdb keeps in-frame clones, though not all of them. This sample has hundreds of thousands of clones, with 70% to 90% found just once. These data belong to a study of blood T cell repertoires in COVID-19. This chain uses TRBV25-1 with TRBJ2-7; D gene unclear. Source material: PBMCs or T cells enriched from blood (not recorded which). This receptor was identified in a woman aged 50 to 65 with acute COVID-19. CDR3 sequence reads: CASSTFSESGYLEQYF. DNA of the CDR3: TGTGCCAGCAGTACCTTCTCCGAATCAGGCTACCTCGAGCAGTACTTC.